This is a list of T cell receptor beta chains from one sample in a study of blood T cell repertoires in COVID-19. TCRdb's copy holds only in-frame clones and misses some; the assay was immunoSEQ multiplex PCR. Counted here are around 20,000 clones, 85% to 90% occurring once; the ten biggest clones make up approximately 16%. Sequenced input: peripheral blood. The origin of the receptors is a man aged 65-85 years with acute or convalescent COVID-19. Each CDR3 is given with its conserved first and last residue. A D gene is named only where the DNA matches it firmly.

D	J	V	DNA	CDR3
TRBD1	TRBJ1-4	TRBV5-1	TGCGCCAGCAGCTTGACCCCCCACGACAGGGAGAGGGAAAAACTGTTTTTT	CASSLTPHDREREKLFF
TRBD2	TRBJ2-3	TRBV18	TGTGCCAGCTCACCAGGGACTAGAGGAGTGACAGATACGCAGTATTTT	CASSPGTRGVTDTQYF
NA	TRBJ1-1	TRBV5-1	TGCGCCAGCAGCTTGGCGCCCGGGTCGGAAACTGAAGCTTTCTTT	CASSLAPGSETEAFF
NA	TRBJ2-1	TRBV6-2/TRBV6-3	TGTGCCAGCAGTTACACCCCAGGATACAATGAGCAGTTCTTC	CASSYTPGYNEQFF
NA	TRBJ1-2	TRBV6-5	TGTGCCAGCAGTCGGACAGTCCACGCCTATGGCTACACCTTC	CASSRTVHAYGYTF
TRBD1	TRBJ2-7	TRBV7-2	TGTGCCAGCAGCCGCCGGACAGGGGGCTACGAGCAGTACTTC	CASSRRTGGYEQYF
NA	TRBJ1-4	TRBV28	TGTGCCAGCAGAACCCCCACCGCGACAGGCAGAAAACTGTTTTTT	CASRTPTATGRKLFF
TRBD2	TRBJ2-7	TRBV28	TGTGCCACCCTCACCGGGACTAGAAGCTACGAGCAGTACTTC	CATLTGTRSYEQYF
NA	TRBJ2-7	TRBV28	TGTGCCACCGATGTACGGGGAATCGAGCAGTACTTC	CATDVRGIEQYF
NA	TRBJ2-1	TRBV3-1/TRBV3-2	TGTGCCAGCAGCCCCCGGGGGAGGCCGACCGAGCAGTTCTTC	CASSPRGRPTEQFF
TRBD2	TRBJ2-5	TRBV11-2	TGTGCCAGCAGCTTAGGGCTACTAGCGGGAGGCCAAGAGACCCAGTACTTC	CASSLGLLAGGQETQYF